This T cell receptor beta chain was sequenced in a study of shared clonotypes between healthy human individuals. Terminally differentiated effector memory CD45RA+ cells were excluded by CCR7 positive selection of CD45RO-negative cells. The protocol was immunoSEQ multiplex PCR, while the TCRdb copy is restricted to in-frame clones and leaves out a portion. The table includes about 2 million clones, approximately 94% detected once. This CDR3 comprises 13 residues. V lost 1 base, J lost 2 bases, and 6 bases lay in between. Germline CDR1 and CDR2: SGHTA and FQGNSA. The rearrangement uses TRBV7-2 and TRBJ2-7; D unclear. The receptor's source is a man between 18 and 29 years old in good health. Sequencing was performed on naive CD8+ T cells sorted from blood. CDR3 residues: CASSLDETYEQYF. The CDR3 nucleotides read TGTGCCAGCAGCTTAGATGAAACCTACGAGCAGTACTTC.